The sequence of this TCR beta chain was determined in a study of somatic mutations in cytotoxic T cells in rheumatoid arthritis. In the study overall: Several of the V beta antibody-stained T-cell populations were flow-sorted at nearly 100% purity; V beta1+ cells were among them and were sequenced for TCRB.

Only in-frame clones appear in the TCRdb table, and some are missing; sequencing was by immunoSEQ multiplex PCR. The data hold around 19,000 clones, with around 83% observed a single time. The CDR3 is made up of 13 amino acids. The V end was cut by 5 bases, the J end by 2 bases, with 6 bases between. CDR1 and CDR2 (germline): SGHDN, FVKESK. V is TRBV14 and J is TRBJ2-2; D remains ambiguous. This clonotype was obtained from an adult with rheumatoid arthritis. The sample consisted of CD8+ T cells sorted from blood. In DNA form, the CDR3 reads TGTGCCAGCAGCTCAATAAACACCGGGGAGCTGTTTTTT. Protein sequence: CASSSINTGELFF. Supplemented by reference TRBV14 and TRBJ2-2, the full variable domain reads EAGVTQFPSHSVIEKGQTVTLRCDPISGHDNLYWYRRVMGKEIKFLLHFVKESKQDESGMPNNRFLAERTGGTYSTLKVQPAELEDSGVYFCASSSINTGELFFGEGSRLTVL.